The clone carrying this T cell receptor (beta chain) has ten or more counts. Antigen unknown. This entry belongs to a study of T cells in Graves' hyperthyroidism and ophthalmopathy. Overall study: Any treatment followed the collection of peripheral blood at initial diagnosis. Study-level results: Model predictions of ophthalmopathy came a median approximately 6.8 months before onset. Separating ophthalmopathy from stable hyperthyroidism was achieved by a 13 V-J model.

TCR beta CDR3 regions were amplified from RNA transcripts. Initially, a first-round RT-PCR of the TCR CDR3 employed the HTBI primer set. TCRdb recomputed calls from the multiplex PCR reads with MiXCR, one row per CDR3 protein. The sample lists over 700,000 distinct CDR3 sequences; 38% were seen once. Each patient was aged 18 to 65 and had newly diagnosed hyperthyroidism of under 2 months' duration. Trimming removed 3 bases at V and 4 bases at J, with 3 bases between. Germline CDR1 and CDR2: SQVTM and ANQGSEA. The CDR3 totals 10 residues. The sequencing input was blood. The genes are TRBV29-1 and TRBJ1-1, with D unclear. The source of this sequence is a man between 18 and 29 years old with Graves' hyperthyroidism. The CDR3 here is CSVEVTEAFF. The CDR3 DNA reads as TGCAGCGTTGAGGTCACTGAAGCTTTCTTT.